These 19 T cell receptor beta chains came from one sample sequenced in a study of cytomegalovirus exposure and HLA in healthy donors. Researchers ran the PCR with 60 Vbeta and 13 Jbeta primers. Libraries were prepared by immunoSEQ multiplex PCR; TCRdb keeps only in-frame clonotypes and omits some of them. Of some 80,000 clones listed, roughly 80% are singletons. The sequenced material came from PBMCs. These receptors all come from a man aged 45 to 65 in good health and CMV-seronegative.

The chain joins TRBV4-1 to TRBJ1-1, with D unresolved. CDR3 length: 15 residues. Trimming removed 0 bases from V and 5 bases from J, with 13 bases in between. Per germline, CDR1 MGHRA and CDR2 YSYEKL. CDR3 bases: TGCGCCAGCAGCCAAGAGGTCGCAACGCGGACTGAAGCTTTCTTT. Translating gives CASSQEVATRTEAFF.

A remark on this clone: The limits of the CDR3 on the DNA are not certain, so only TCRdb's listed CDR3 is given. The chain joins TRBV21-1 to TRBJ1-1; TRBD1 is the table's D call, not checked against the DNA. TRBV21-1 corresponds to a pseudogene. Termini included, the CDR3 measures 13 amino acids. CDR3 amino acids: CASRFGQGTEAFF.

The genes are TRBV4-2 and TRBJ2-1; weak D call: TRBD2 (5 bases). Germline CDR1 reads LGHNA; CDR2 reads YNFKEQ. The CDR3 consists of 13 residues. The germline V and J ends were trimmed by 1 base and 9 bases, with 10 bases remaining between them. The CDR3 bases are TGTGCCAGCAGCCAAGGCCTCCGGGGTGAGCAGTTCTTC. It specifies CASSQGLRGEQFF.

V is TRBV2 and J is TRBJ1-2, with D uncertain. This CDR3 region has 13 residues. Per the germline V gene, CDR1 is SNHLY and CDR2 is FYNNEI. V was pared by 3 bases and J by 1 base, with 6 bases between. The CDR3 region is CASSDEHNYGYTF. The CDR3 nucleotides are TGTGCCAGCAGTGATGAACATAACTATGGCTACACCTTC. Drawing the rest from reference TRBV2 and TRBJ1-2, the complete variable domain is EPEVTQTPSHQVTQMGQEVILRCVPISNHLYFYWYRQILGQKVEFLVSFYNNEISEKSEIFDDQFSVERPDGSNFTLKIRSTKLEDSAMYFCASSDEHNYGYTFGSGTRLTVV.

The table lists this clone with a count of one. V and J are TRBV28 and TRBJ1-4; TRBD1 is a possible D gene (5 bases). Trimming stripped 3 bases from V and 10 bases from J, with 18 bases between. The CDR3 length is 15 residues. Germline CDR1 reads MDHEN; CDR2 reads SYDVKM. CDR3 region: CASSFSFLGEGKLFF. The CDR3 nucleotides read TGTGCCAGCAGTTTTTCGTTTTTGGGGGAGGGAAAACTGTTTTTT.

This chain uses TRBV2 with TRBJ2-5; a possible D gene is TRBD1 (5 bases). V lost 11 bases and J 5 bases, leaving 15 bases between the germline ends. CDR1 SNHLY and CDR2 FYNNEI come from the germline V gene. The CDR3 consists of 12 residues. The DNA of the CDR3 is TGTGCCGACCAGGGATACGGGGAGACCCAGTACTTC. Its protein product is CADQGYGETQYF.

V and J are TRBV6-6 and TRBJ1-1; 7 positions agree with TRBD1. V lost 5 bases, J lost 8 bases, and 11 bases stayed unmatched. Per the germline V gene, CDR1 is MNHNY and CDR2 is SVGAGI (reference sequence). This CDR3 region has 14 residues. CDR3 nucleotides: TGTGCCAGCAGTGAGACACAGGGGATTAAGGAAGCTTTCTTT. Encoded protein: CASSETQGIKEAFF.

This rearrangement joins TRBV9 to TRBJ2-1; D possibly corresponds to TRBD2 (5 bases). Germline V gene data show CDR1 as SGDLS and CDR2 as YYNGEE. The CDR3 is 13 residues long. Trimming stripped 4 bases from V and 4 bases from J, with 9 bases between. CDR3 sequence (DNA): TGTGCCAGCAGCCCCGGGGAATACAATGAGCAGTTCTTC. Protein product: CASSPGEYNEQFF.

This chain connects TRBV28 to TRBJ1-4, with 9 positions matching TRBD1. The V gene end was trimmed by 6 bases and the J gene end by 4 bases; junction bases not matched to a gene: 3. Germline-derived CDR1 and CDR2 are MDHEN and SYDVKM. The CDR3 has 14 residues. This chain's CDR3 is CASSQTGGNEKLFF. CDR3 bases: TGTGCCAGCAGCCAGACAGGGGGTAATGAAAAACTGTTTTTT.

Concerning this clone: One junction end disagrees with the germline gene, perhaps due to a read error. CDR3 in DNA: TGTTCCAGCAGCCCTTCCGTCGAGTCCTCCTACGAGCAGTACTTC. Amino acid sequence: CSSSPSVESSYEQYF. V is TRBV7-9 and J is TRBJ2-7; D is uncertain. The CDR3 runs to 15 residues. Germline values: CDR1 SEHNR, CDR2 FQNEAQ (reference sequence).

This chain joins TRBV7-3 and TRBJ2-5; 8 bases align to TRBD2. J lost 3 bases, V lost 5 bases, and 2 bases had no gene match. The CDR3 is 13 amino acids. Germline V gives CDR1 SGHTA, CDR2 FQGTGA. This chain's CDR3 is CASSLLAEETQYF. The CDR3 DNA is TGTGCCAGCAGCCTACTAGCGGAAGAGACCCAGTACTTC.

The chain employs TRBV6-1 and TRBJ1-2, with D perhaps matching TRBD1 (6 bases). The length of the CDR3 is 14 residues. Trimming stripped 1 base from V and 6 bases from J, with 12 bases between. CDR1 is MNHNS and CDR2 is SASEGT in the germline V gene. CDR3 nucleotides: TGTGCCAGCAGTGAAGGGGGACATAGCGATGGCTACACCTTC. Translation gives CASSEGGHSDGYTF.

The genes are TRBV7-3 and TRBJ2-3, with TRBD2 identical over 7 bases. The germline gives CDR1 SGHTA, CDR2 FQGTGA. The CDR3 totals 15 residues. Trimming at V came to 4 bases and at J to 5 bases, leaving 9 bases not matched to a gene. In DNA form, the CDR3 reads TGTGCCAGCAGCTCCGGCGGGGGTCGGGGAGATACGCAGTATTTT. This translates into CASSSGGGRGDTQYF.

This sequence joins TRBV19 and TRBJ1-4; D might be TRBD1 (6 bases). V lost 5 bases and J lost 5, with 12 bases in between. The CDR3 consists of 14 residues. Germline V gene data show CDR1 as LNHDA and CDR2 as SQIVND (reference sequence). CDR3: CASSPGQINEKLFF. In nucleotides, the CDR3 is TGTGCCAGTAGTCCTGGACAGATAAATGAAAAACTGTTTTTT.

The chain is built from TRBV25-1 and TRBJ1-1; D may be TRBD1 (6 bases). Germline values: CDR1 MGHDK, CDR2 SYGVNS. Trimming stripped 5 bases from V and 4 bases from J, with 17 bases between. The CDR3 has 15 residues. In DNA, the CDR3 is TGTGCCAGCAGTTTGCCAGGGGCCTCCGTCACTGAAGCTTTCTTT. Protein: CASSLPGASVTEAFF.

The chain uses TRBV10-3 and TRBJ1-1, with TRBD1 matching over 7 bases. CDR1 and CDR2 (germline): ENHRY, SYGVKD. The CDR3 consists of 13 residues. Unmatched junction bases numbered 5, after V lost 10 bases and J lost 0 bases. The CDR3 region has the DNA TGTGCCACCTCAGGGGGTATGAACACTGAAGCTTTCTTT. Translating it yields CATSGGMNTEAFF.

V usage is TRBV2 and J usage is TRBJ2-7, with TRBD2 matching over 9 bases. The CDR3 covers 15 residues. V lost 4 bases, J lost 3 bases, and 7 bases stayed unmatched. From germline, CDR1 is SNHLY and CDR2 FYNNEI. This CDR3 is CASSASKRGDYEQYF. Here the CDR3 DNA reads TGTGCCAGCAGTGCGAGTAAGCGGGGGGACTACGAGCAGTACTTC.

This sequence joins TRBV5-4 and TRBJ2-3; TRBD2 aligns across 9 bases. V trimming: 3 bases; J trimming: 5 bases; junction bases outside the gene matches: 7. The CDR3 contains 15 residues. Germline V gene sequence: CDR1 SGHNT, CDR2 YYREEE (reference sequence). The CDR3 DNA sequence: TGTGCCAGCAGCTGGGCGGGGGGGCCGGAAGATACGCAGTATTTT. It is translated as CASSWAGGPEDTQYF.

In DNA, the CDR3 is TGTGCCAGCTCACCAGGGACAGGGGATGGTGAGCAGTACTTC. Translation: CASSPGTGDGEQYF. This chain uses TRBV18 with TRBJ2-7; 10 bases are shared with TRBD1. V lost 2 bases and J lost 7; bases outside the gene matches: 5. CDR3 length equals 14 residues. Per germline, CDR1 KGHSH and CDR2 LQKENI.